These T cell receptor beta chains were read from a single sample in a study of blood T cells in healthy people across ages. TCRdb itself ran the 5' RACE reads through MiXCR, one entry per CDR3 protein. Of about 1.4 million distinct CDR3 sequences listed, roughly 64% are singletons. The source material was blood. The receptors were sampled from a man aged 18 to 30 in good health. Both conserved end residues are part of each CDR3. Fields, in order: D gene, CDR3 length, V gene, J gene, clone size, CDR3 DNA, CDR3 protein. D genes are given only for firm matches. For some rows the clone size is stated as once, few or many, or as a class when expanded; others skip it.

TRBD2,17,TRBV20-1,TRBJ2-7,-,TGCAGTGCTAGAGATAAGGCGGGAGGCCTTAACTCCTACGAGCAGTACTTC,CSARDKAGGLNSYEQYF
-,15,TRBV4-1,TRBJ2-3,-,TGCGCCAGCAGCCTCTCGTGGGGCTTCACAGATACGCAGTATTTT,CASSLSWGFTDTQYF
-,15,TRBV30,TRBJ2-1,-,TGTGCCTGGAGTCAGGGGGGACTGGGCTACAATGAGCAGTTCTTC,CAWSQGGLGYNEQFF
-,17,TRBV4-3,TRBJ2-3,-,TGCGCCAGCAGCCAAGATCCGGGCAGCTCTAGCACAGATACGCAGTATTTT,CASSQDPGSSSTDTQYF
TRBD1,13,TRBV20-1,TRBJ1-2,-,TGCAGTGCTAGTCCGACAGGGATGCATGGCTACACCTTC,CSASPTGMHGYTF
-,12,TRBV7-9,TRBJ2-7,-,TGTGCCAGCAGCCTGACACCGTTCGGGCAGTACTTC,CASSLTPFGQYF
TRBD2,15,TRBV14,TRBJ2-7,-,TGTGCCAGCAGCCAAGTGACGAGCGGGAGCCACGAGCAGTACTTC,CASSQVTSGSHEQYF
TRBD1,15,TRBV12-3/TRBV12-4,TRBJ2-7,-,TGTGCCAGCAGTAAGACAGGGTATAGCTCCTACGAGCAGTACTTC,CASSKTGYSSYEQYF
-,13,TRBV29-1,TRBJ2-1,once,TGCAGCGTTGAGGCTAGCGACTACAATGAGCAGTTCTTC,CSVEASDYNEQFF
TRBD1,15,TRBV2,TRBJ2-3,-,TGTGCCAGCAGTGAGCAGGGGGCATTTGCAGATACGCAGTATTTT,CASSEQGAFADTQYF
-,12,TRBV29-1,TRBJ2-1,-,TGCAGCGTTGCCGGCTCCTACAATGAGCAGTTCTTC,CSVAGSYNEQFF
-,15,TRBV5-1,TRBJ2-3,-,TGCGCCAGCAGCAACAGGTTGGGGGAAACAGATACGCAGTATTTT,CASSNRLGETDTQYF
-,15,TRBV5-6,TRBJ1-4,-,TGTGCCAGCAGCCGCGTCAAGCAACCTAATGAAAAACTGTTTTTT,CASSRVKQPNEKLFF
TRBD1,12,TRBV6-2/TRBV6-3,TRBJ2-5,once,TGTGCCAGCAGTTACCCTGACAGGGGAAGGTACTTC,CASSYPDRGRYF
TRBD2,15,TRBV4-3,TRBJ2-1,-,TGCGCCAGCAGCCAAGACTCGGGGGGGCACAATGAGCAGTTCTTC,CASSQDSGGHNEQFF
-,12,TRBV11-2,TRBJ2-5,few,TGTGCCAGCAGCAACGTCCGAGAGACCCAGTACTTC,CASSNVRETQYF
-,13,TRBV6-1,TRBJ2-7,few,TGTGCCAGCGGGAGGACAGCCTCCTACGAGCAGTACTTC,CASGRTASYEQYF
-,18,TRBV5-6,TRBJ2-3,-,TGTGCCAGCAGCCCCATTGGCCGGGGAGGAGGGAGCACAGATACGCAGTATTTT,CASSPIGRGGGSTDTQYF
-,15,TRBV11-2,TRBJ2-7,-,TGTGCCAGCAGCTTATATGGACGGTCCGGGTATGAGCAGTACTTC,CASSLYGRSGYEQYF
-,16,TRBV27,TRBJ2-1,few,TGTGCCAGCAGTTTAGTGCTAGCCAAGGGAACGAATGAGCAGTTCTTC,CASSLVLAKGTNEQFF
TRBD2,15,TRBV27,TRBJ2-1,-,TGTGCCAGCAGCTTTGCTAGCGGGGGGGAAAATGAGCAGTTCTTC,CASSFASGGENEQFF